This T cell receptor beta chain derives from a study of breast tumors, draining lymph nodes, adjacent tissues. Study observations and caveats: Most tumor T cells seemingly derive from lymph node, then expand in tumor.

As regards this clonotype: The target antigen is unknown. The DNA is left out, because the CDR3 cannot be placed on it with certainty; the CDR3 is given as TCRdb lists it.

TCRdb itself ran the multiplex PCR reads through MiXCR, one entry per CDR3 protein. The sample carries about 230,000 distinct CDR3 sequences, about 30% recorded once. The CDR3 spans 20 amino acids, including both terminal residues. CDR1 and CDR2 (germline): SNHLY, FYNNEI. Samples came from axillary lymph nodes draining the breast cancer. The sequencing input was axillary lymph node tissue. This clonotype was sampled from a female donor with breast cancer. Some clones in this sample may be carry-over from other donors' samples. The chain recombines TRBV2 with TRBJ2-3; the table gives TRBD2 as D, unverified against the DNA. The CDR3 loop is CASSFYICSARGAGTDTQYF.